This T cell receptor beta chain was obtained from a study of CD8+CD57+ T cells in acquired aplastic anemia. There are many counts of this clonotype. Its antigen is unknown. It was patients with CD8+CD57+ cell expansion by flow cytometry who were chosen for sequencing. The study profiled TCR beta VDJ and CDR3 using genomic DNA as template. Via MiXCR, TCRdb re-called the reads, giving one row per CDR3 protein. The profile shows hundreds of thousands of distinct CDR3 sequences, less than 35% of them singletons. CDR1 SNHLY and CDR2 FYNNEI come from the germline V gene. The length of the CDR3 is 14 residues. Trimming took 5 bases from V and 10 from J, leaving 15 bases between them. Study-level results: Found in both controls and patients were 25 to 35 CD8+ CDR3 sequences.

The V gene is TRBV2, the J gene TRBJ1-6; D may be TRBD1 (6 bases). Material for sequencing was sorted CD4+, CD8+, or CD8+CD57+ T cells (not recorded which) from PBMCs. This clonotype was sampled from a human donor with aplastic anemia. CDR3: CASSPTGHGSPLHF. CDR3 sequence (DNA): TGTGCCAGCAGTCCCACAGGGCATGGATCACCCCTCCACTTT.